Below are 26 T cell receptor beta chains sequenced from a single sample in a study of T cell repertoires in cytomegalovirus infection. MiXCR, applied by TCRdb to the reads, yields one record per CDR3 protein. The table shows approximately 910,000 distinct CDR3 sequences, with about a third occurring only once. These TCRs' antigens remain unknown. The sample consisted of cultured CD8+ T cells from PBMCs, taken from culture after CMV antigen stimulation. The receptors stem from a human donor in good health (CMV status not recorded). Some clones in this sample may be carry-over from other donors' samples.

This clonotype was counted only a few times. The chain couples TRBV5-4 to TRBJ2-7; 10 nucleotides agree with TRBD1. Germline CDR1 and CDR2: SGHNT and YYREEE (reference sequence). This CDR3 comprises 15 residues. V lost 5 bases and J lost 4; bases outside the gene matches: 9. The CDR3 bases are TGTGCCAGCAGTCCAGGACAGGGGGAGTTTTACGAGCAGTACGTC. Encoded protein: CASSPGQGEFYEQYV.

As concerns this clonotype: At one end the junction does not follow the germline gene, possibly because of a read error. The chain links TRBV19 to TRBJ1-2, with 8 positions matching TRBD1. The CDR3 has 15 residues. Germline values: CDR1 LNHDA, CDR2 SQIVND (reference sequence). Here the CDR3 DNA reads TGTACCAGTAGTATCGATCAGGGGGCATACTATGGCTACACCTTC. It translates to CTSSIDQGAYYGYTF.

This clonotype was recorded at least ten times. The chain has TRBV7-8 and TRBJ1-2, with 11 bases lining up with TRBD1. Per germline, CDR1 SGHVS and CDR2 FQNEAQ. CDR3 length: 15 residues. V lost 4 bases, J lost 5 bases, and 6 bases stayed unmatched. DNA for the CDR3: TGTGCCAGCAGCTCAAGGACAGGGGGCAATTATGGCTACACCTTC. As protein: CASSSRTGGNYGYTF.

This clonotype was picked up a small number of times. The chain has TRBV4-1 and TRBJ1-4, with 7 bases fitting TRBD1. The CDR3 spans 15 residues. Germline V gene data show CDR1 as MGHRA and CDR2 as YSYEKL. V lost 0 bases, J lost 6 bases, and 4 bases stayed unmatched. The CDR3 sequence is CASSQDWQGDEKLFF. The CDR3 nucleotides are TGCGCCAGCAGCCAAGATTGGCAGGGGGATGAAAAACTGTTTTTT.

This sequence joins TRBV12-5 and TRBJ1-2; D remains ambiguous. Trimming pared 5 bases from V and 8 bases from J, leaving 12 bases between. Germline V gene data show CDR1 as LGHNT and CDR2 as FRNRAP. This CDR3 has 12 amino acids. Here the CDR3 reads CASGLNSLGYTF. The DNA of the CDR3 is TGTGCTAGTGGTCTGAACAGCTTAGGCTACACCTTC.

The chain carries TRBV20-1 and TRBJ2-7; D remains unclear. The CDR3 has 11 amino acids. Per germline, CDR1 DFQATT and CDR2 SNEGSKA (reference sequence). Trimming stripped 6 bases from V and 3 bases from J, with 9 bases between. The CDR3, as DNA: TGCAGTGCCCCCTCGGACTACGAGCAGTACTTC. The encoded protein is CSAPSDYEQYF.

CDR3 DNA: TGTGCCACCAGCAGGAGCGGGGGCGGGGAGCTGTTTTTT. It yields the protein CATSRSGGGELFF. The chain is built from TRBV15 and TRBJ2-2; 8 bases match TRBD2. The CDR3 loop spans 13 amino acids. Germline CDR1 reads LNHNV; CDR2 reads YYDKDF (reference sequence). V lost 3 bases, J lost 7 bases, and 1 base stayed unmatched.

The rearrangement joins TRBV6-5 to TRBJ2-1; weak D call: TRBD2 (5 bases). The CDR3 extends over 14 amino acids. The V and J ends lost 2 bases and 5 bases respectively, with 10 bases between them. CDR1 and CDR2 from the germline V gene are MNHEY and SVGAGI. The CDR3 loop is CASSYRETNNEQFF. The CDR3 coding sequence is TGTGCCAGCAGTTACCGGGAAACCAACAATGAGCAGTTCTTC.

There are a few counts of this clonotype. The V call is TRBV2, the J call TRBJ1-1; possible D gene TRBD1, 6 bases. Germline V gene lookup returns CDR1 SNHLY and CDR2 FYNNEI. This CDR3 region has 14 residues. The V end lost 10 bases, the J end lost 1 base, and 16 bases lay between the germline ends. In DNA, the CDR3 is TGTGCCAACCCAACAGGGATCGGGAACACTGAAGCTTTCTTT. Translation gives CANPTGIGNTEAFF.

This clonotype has a handful of counts. The CDR3 DNA reads TGCAGTGCCGATGACCTAGAAGGAAACACCATATATTTT. Protein: CSADDLEGNTIYF. The rearrangement uses TRBV20-1 and TRBJ1-3; D remains ambiguous. The CDR3 sequence is 13 residues long. V was pared by 6 bases and J by 4 bases, with 13 bases between. The V gene's germline CDR1 is DFQATT and CDR2 SNEGSKA (reference sequence).

This rearrangement joins TRBV11-2 to TRBJ1-5, with D uncertain. In germline, CDR1 is SGHAT, CDR2 FQNNGV. The length of the CDR3 is 14 residues. Deletions cut 4 bases from V and 4 bases from J, with 11 bases between. CDR3 in amino acids: CASSYTTLNQPQHF. CDR3 sequence (DNA): TGTGCCAGCAGCTATACAACCTTGAATCAGCCCCAGCATTTT. The variable domain in full, completed from reference TRBV11-2 and TRBJ1-5, reads EAGVAQSPRYKIIEKRQSVAFWCNPISGHATLYWYQQILGQGPKLLIQFQNNGVVDDSQLPKDRFSAERLKGVDSTLKIQPAKLEDSAVYLCASSYTTLNQPQHFGDGTRLSIL.

In this sample, this clonotype turned up many times. The chain is built from TRBV6-5 and TRBJ2-7; D is possibly TRBD2 (5 bases). This CDR3 contains 16 residues. Per germline, CDR1 MNHEY and CDR2 SVGAGI. With 0 bases removed from V and 2 bases from J, the gap between germline ends came to 14 bases. The CDR3 sequence: CASSYSRAALPYEQYF. For the CDR3, the DNA is TGTGCCAGCAGTTACTCGAGGGCAGCCCTTCCCTACGAGCAGTACTTC.

In this sample, this clonotype turned up a few times. This sequence joins TRBV10-2 and TRBJ1-2; 7 bases map to TRBD1. The CDR3 is 13 residues long. Germline V gene data show CDR1 as WSHSY and CDR2 as SAAADI. V was pared by 7 bases and J by 5 bases, with 7 bases of the junction left unmatched. CDR3 DNA: TGCGCCAGCAAGGGGGACAGCAGATATGGCTACACCTTC. Translation: CASKGDSRYGYTF.

V usage is TRBV6-2 or TRBV6-3 and J usage is TRBJ2-7, with 13 bases identical to TRBD2. The CDR3 spans 16 residues. V shed 6 bases, J shed 6 bases, and the junction held 11 bases outside the gene matches. Germline V gene data show CDR1 as MNHEY and CDR2 as SVGEGT. The CDR3 DNA follows: TGTGCCAGCAGGCACAGCGGGACTAGCGGGGCAGTCGAGCAGTACGTC. Its protein is CASRHSGTSGAVEQYV.

This clonotype came up many times. This rearrangement joins TRBV27 to TRBJ2-3; 11 nucleotides agree with TRBD2. CDR3 length equals 16 residues. Trimming cost V 5 bases and J 0 bases; bases outside gene matches: 4. Germline V CDR1 and CDR2: MNHEY, SMNVEV (reference sequence). CDR3 in DNA: TGTGCCAGCAGTCCTCTAGCGGGGGGAAGCACAGATACGCAGTATTTT. Protein sequence: CASSPLAGGSTDTQYF.

This sequence joins TRBV20-1 and TRBJ2-5, with 7 bases fitting TRBD1. Germline lookup yields CDR1 DFQATT and CDR2 SNEGSKA (reference sequence). V was clipped by 2 bases and J by 1 base; unmatched bases: 4. The CDR3 extends over 14 amino acids. This chain's CDR3 is CSARKQGVQETQYF. CDR3 DNA sequence: TGCAGTGCTAGAAAGCAGGGGGTCCAAGAGACCCAGTACTTC.

This clonotype was found a few times. The rearrangement joins TRBV7-8 to TRBJ1-1, with TRBD1 matching 9 bases. Unmatched junction bases numbered 8, after V lost 3 bases and J lost 0 bases. The CDR3 extends over 17 amino acids. Germline V gives CDR1 SGHVS, CDR2 FQNEAQ. The CDR3 protein is CASSLETGGFMNTEAFF. CDR3 bases: TGTGCCAGCAGCTTGGAGACAGGGGGATTCATGAACACTGAAGCTTTCTTT.

This clonotype turned up a few times. The rearrangement joins TRBV12-3 or TRBV12-4 to TRBJ2-3; no clear D gene. V lost 5 bases to trimming and J lost 0 bases, with 12 bases between them. This CDR3 spans 15 amino acids. CDR3 bases: TGTGCCAGCAGTCTCGCGTACTCCAGCACAGATACGCAGTATTTT. Translation: CASSLAYSSTDTQYF.

As regards this clonotype: This clone may be a read error of a much larger clone one base away. The genes are TRBV7-2 and TRBJ2-7; D gene uncertain. Germline V gene data show CDR1 as SGHTA and CDR2 as FQGNSA. The CDR3 has 10 residues. The CDR3 DNA is TGTGCCAGCGGAACCTACGGGCAGTACGTC. Translated, it gives CASGTYGQYV.

This chain links TRBV7-9 with TRBJ2-1, with 10 bases fitting TRBD2. Germline-derived CDR1 and CDR2 are SEHNR and FQNEAQ (reference sequence). V trimming: 4 bases; J trimming: 7 bases; junction bases outside the gene matches: 10. This CDR3 has 16 amino acids. CDR3 coding DNA: TGTGCCAGCAGCTCTGGACTAGCGGTTTTTATGAATGAGCAGTTCTTC. Its translation is CASSSGLAVFMNEQFF. The full variable domain, rest sourced from reference TRBV7-9 and TRBJ2-1, is DTGVSQNPRHKITKRGQNVTFRCDPISEHNRLYWYRQTLGQGPEFLTYFQNEAQLEKSRLLSDRFSAERPKGSFSTLEIQRTEQGDSAMYLCASSSGLAVFMNEQFFGPGTRLTVL.

A note on this clonotype: At one of its ends the junction is not consistent with the germline gene, which may arise from a read error. This chain uses TRBV25-1 with TRBJ2-2; D is uncertain. Germline V gene sequence: CDR1 MGHDK, CDR2 SYGVNS. The CDR3 sequence is 12 residues long. DNA for the CDR3: TGTGTCAGCATCGCGAACACCGGGGAGCTGTTTTTT. This encodes CVSIANTGELFF.

The CDR3 nucleotides read TGTGCCAGCAGCTTTCTTAGGGGGATGAACACTGAAGCTTTCTTT. As protein: CASSFLRGMNTEAFF. This chain links TRBV5-6 with TRBJ1-1, with D tentatively TRBD1 (6 bases). Germline V gives CDR1 SGHDT, CDR2 YYEEEE. This CDR3 is 15 amino acids long. Trimming stripped 2 bases from V and 0 bases from J, with 11 bases between.

The rearrangement joins TRBV12-3 or TRBV12-4 to TRBJ2-1; 10 positions match TRBD1. The ends lost 1 base at V and 5 bases at J; junction bases unmatched: 5. There are 16 residues in the CDR3. The CDR3, as DNA: TGTGCCAGCAGTTTAGGGACAGGGGGTTTTAACAATGAGCAGTTCTTC. The encoded protein is CASSLGTGGFNNEQFF.

The CDR3 reads CASRAGDSVNQPQHF. DNA of the CDR3: TGTGCCAGCAGAGCAGGGGATTCGGTAAATCAGCCCCAGCATTTT. The genes are TRBV6-1 and TRBJ1-5; D is perhaps TRBD1 (6 bases). Germline CDR1 is MNHNS and CDR2 is SASEGT. Trimming took off 6 bases at V and 4 bases at J, with 16 bases between the two ends. The length of the CDR3 is 15 residues.

This clonotype was observed a handful of times. The V gene is TRBV19, the J gene TRBJ2-2, with 10 bases that match TRBD1. Trimming removed 4 bases from V and 4 bases from J; junction bases left unmatched: 3. Per the germline V gene, CDR1 is LNHDA and CDR2 is SQIVND (reference sequence). The CDR3 has 15 amino acids. For the CDR3, the DNA is TGTGCCAGTAGTACCGGGACAGGGGTCACCGGGGAGCTGTTTTTT. Translating it yields CASSTGTGVTGELFF.

A word on this clonotype: Being one base from a much bigger clone, this may be a read error. This chain uses TRBV12-3 or TRBV12-4 with TRBJ1-1; 8 positions agree with TRBD1. V lost 7 bases and J lost 1; bases outside the gene matches: 8. CDR3 length: 15 amino acids. CDR3 sequence reads: CASTSLGTGNTEAFF. CDR3 bases: TGTGCCAGCACCTCCCTCGGGACAGGGAACACTGAAGCTTTCTTT.